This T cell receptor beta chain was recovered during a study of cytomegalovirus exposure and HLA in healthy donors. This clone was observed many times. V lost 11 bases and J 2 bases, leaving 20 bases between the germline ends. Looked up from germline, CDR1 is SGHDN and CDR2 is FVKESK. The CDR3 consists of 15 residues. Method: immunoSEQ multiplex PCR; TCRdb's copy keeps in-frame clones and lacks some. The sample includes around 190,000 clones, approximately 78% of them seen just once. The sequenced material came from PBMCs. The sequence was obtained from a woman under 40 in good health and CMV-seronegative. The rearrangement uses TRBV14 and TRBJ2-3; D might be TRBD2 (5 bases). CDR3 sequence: CASADGRGFTDTQYF. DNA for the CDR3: TGTGCCTCAGCAGATGGTCGGGGTTTCACAGATACGCAGTATTTT.